One and the same sample provided the 27 T cell receptor beta chains below, sequenced in a study of breast tumors, draining lymph nodes, adjacent tissues. TCRdb called the multiplex PCR reads again in MiXCR, with one record for every CDR3 protein. In the table there are approximately 120,000 distinct CDR3 sequences, 21% of which are singletons. Breast cancer patients provided tissue from their axillary draining lymph nodes. Material: axillary lymph node tissue. Receptors were obtained from a female donor with breast cancer. Some clones in this sample may be carry-over from other donors' samples.

The gene calls are TRBV28 and TRBJ1-4, with D unresolved. Per the germline V gene, CDR1 is MDHEN and CDR2 is SYDVKM. The ends were cut back, 2 bases at V and 4 bases at J, with 5 bases in the middle. CDR3 size: 13 residues. The CDR3 nucleotides are TGTGCCAGCAGTTTAACGGTTAATGAAAAACTGTTTTTT. This encodes CASSLTVNEKLFF.

In the case of this clonotype: A much larger clone differs from this one at a single base, so this may be a read error. V and J are TRBV6-1 and TRBJ2-7; tentatively, D is TRBD1 or TRBD2 (5 bases each). The CDR3 contains 13 residues. V lost 6 bases and J 0 bases, leaving 9 bases between the germline ends. Germline-derived CDR1 and CDR2 are MNHNS and SASEGT. The CDR3: CASRFGASYEQYF. Written as DNA, the CDR3 is TGTGCCAGCAGGTTCGGGGCCTCCTACGAGCAGTACTTC.

In its sample, this clonotype was seen a few times. Since a much larger clone is just one base distant, this may be a read error. The rearrangement uses TRBV7-2 and TRBJ1-6, with D hard to call. Between the trimmed V and J ends, which lost 1 base and 6 bases, there was a span of 7 bases. Looked up from germline, CDR1 is SGHTA and CDR2 is FQGNSA. CDR3 length equals 14 residues. DNA of the CDR3: TGTGCCAGCAGCTTAGGTTCGCCTAATTCACCCCTCCACTTT. The encoded protein is CASSLGSPNSPLHF.

The table lists this clonotype with many counts. This chain connects TRBV20-1 to TRBJ2-7; no clear D gene. This CDR3 region has 10 residues. Germline V lookup: CDR1 DFQATT, CDR2 SNEGSKA (reference sequence). Trimming took off 1 base at V and 5 bases at J, with 3 bases between the two ends. As DNA, the CDR3 is TGCAGTGCTAGAGGACACGAGCAGTACTTC. Amino acids: CSARGHEQYF.

This clonotype was seen a handful of times. A clone one base away is much larger, so this may be a read error. V gene TRBV6-4 combines with J gene TRBJ2-7; the D gene is possibly TRBD2 (5 bases). CDR3 length equals 16 residues. Germline V gives CDR1 MRHNA, CDR2 SNTAGT. The CDR3 sequence: CASSDEGGCYSYGQYF. As DNA, the CDR3 is TGTGCCAGCAGTGACGAAGGCGGGTGTTACTCCTACGGGCAGTACTTC.

This clonotype was seen ten or more times. V and J are TRBV7-9 and TRBJ2-3; TRBD2 is a possible D gene (5 bases). This CDR3 is built from 15 residues. The V end was cut by 1 base, the J end by 0 bases, with 8 bases between. Germline assignment: CDR1 SEHNR and CDR2 FQNEAQ (reference sequence). The CDR3 nucleotides are TGTGCCAGCAGCTTAGTGCGGGCTAGCACAGATACGCAGTATTTT. It is translated as CASSLVRASTDTQYF.

The table lists this clonotype with many counts. The rearrangement uses TRBV7-9 and TRBJ2-7; weak D call: TRBD2 (5 bases). Looked up from germline, CDR1 is SEHNR and CDR2 is FQNEAQ (reference sequence). V was shortened by 3 bases and J by 3 bases, with 6 bases between the two germline ends. The CDR3 totals 12 residues. CDR3 loop: CASSFEGYEQYF. In DNA form, the CDR3 reads TGTGCCAGCAGCTTTGAGGGCTACGAGCAGTACTTC.

This clonotype was found many times. V gene TRBV27 combines with J gene TRBJ2-1; the match to TRBD2 covers 13 bases. The length of the CDR3 is 15 residues. With V trimmed by 4 bases and J by 8 bases, 5 bases remained unmatched. The germline gives CDR1 MNHEY, CDR2 SMNVEV (reference sequence). CDR3 in amino acids: CASSSGLAGIYEQFF. Here the CDR3 DNA reads TGTGCCAGCAGTTCGGGACTAGCGGGAATATATGAGCAGTTCTTC.

The chain joins TRBV28 to TRBJ1-5; perhaps TRBD1 as D (5 bases). Trimming cost V 5 bases and J 0 bases, with 11 bases left between them. Germline lookup yields CDR1 MDHEN and CDR2 SYDVKM. This CDR3 region has 15 residues. CDR3 nucleotide sequence: TGTGCCAGCAGTCCCCATGGGGGTAGCAATCAGCCCCAGCATTTT. This encodes CASSPHGGSNQPQHF.

This clonotype was recorded many times. The chain couples TRBV20-1 to TRBJ2-7; 11 bases align to TRBD2. The junction had 2 bases not matched to a gene; V was cut back by 4 bases and J by 3 bases. Germline loops: CDR1 DFQATT, CDR2 SNEGSKA (reference sequence). This CDR3 has 13 residues. The CDR3 loop is CSAKTSGNYEQYF. As DNA, the CDR3 is TGCAGTGCTAAGACTAGCGGGAACTACGAGCAGTACTTC.

This clonotype was counted at least ten times. V gene TRBV6-6 combines with J gene TRBJ1-2, with D uncertain. The length of the CDR3 is 14 residues. Germline V gene lookup returns CDR1 MNHNY and CDR2 SVGAGI (reference sequence). Deletions cut 3 bases from V and 5 bases from J, with 13 bases between. The CDR3 reads CASSYSLVGYGYTF. CDR3 nucleotides: TGTGCCAGCAGTTATAGTTTGGTTGGGTATGGCTACACCTTC.

There are a few counts of this clonotype. This chain uses TRBV27 with TRBJ1-2; 8 bases agree with TRBD1. V shed 3 bases, J shed 10 bases, and the junction held 7 bases outside the gene matches. The germline gives CDR1 MNHEY, CDR2 SMNVEV (reference sequence). The CDR3 totals 13 residues. This CDR3 reads CASSFRDRRDYTF. CDR3 DNA: TGTGCCAGCAGTTTCAGGGACAGGAGGGACTACACCTTC.

The table lists this clonotype with a count of one. The chain links TRBV7-2 to TRBJ2-7, with D maybe TRBD2 (7 bases). Trimming removed 5 bases from V and 2 bases from J, with 16 bases in between. This CDR3 has 15 amino acids. Germline CDR1 is SGHTA and CDR2 is FQGNSA. As DNA, the CDR3 is TGTGCCAGCAGCCCGACTGGCGGGGGCCCCTACGAGCAGTACGTC. Translation gives CASSPTGGGPYEQYV.

This clonotype was detected ten times or more. V usage is TRBV4-1 and J usage is TRBJ2-7; weak D call: TRBD1 (5 bases). This CDR3 has 15 residues. The germline V gene encodes CDR1 MGHRA and CDR2 YSYEKL. Trimming cost V 0 bases and J 2 bases, with 11 bases left between them. The CDR3: CASSQDVGLTYEQYF. The CDR3 nucleotides are TGCGCCAGCAGCCAAGATGTGGGGCTAACCTACGAGCAGTACTTC.

The V call is TRBV7-9, the J call TRBJ1-5; possibly TRBD1 for D (6 bases). Germline V gives CDR1 SEHNR, CDR2 FQNEAQ (reference sequence). Trimming removed 6 bases from V and 9 bases from J, with 24 bases in between. The CDR3 extends over 16 amino acids. CDR3 sequence reads: CASSYSGGGPGRPQHF. CDR3 bases: TGTGCCAGCAGTTACTCGGGAGGGGGGCCGGGGAGGCCCCAGCATTTT.

The J gene is TRBJ2-2, the V gene TRBV7-9; a possible D gene is TRBD1 (6 bases). Trimming cost V 4 bases and J 6 bases, with 12 bases left between them. CDR1 and CDR2 (germline): SEHNR, FQNEAQ (reference sequence). This CDR3 contains 14 residues. CDR3 region: CASSSRTAAGELFF. DNA for the CDR3: TGTGCCAGCAGCTCGCGGACAGCCGCCGGGGAGCTGTTTTTT.

This clonotype was picked up many times. The rearrangement joins TRBV19 to TRBJ2-1; 8 nucleotides align to TRBD2. This CDR3 contains 16 residues. Germline-derived CDR1 and CDR2 are LNHDA and SQIVND (reference sequence). V shed 3 bases, J shed 12 bases, and the junction held 16 bases outside the gene matches. The CDR3 region is CASSIAGVAGLPPQFF. DNA for the CDR3: TGTGCCAGTAGTATTGCCGGGGTAGCGGGATTACCCCCGCAGTTCTTC.

This clonotype is a singleton in its sample. A much larger clone is a single base away; this may be a read error. V and J are TRBV7-9 and TRBJ2-2; D not resolved. The V end lost 8 bases, the J end lost 9 bases, and 7 bases lay between the germline ends. This CDR3 spans 10 amino acids. Germline lookup yields CDR1 SEHNR and CDR2 FQNEAQ (reference sequence). The CDR3 reads CASGVRELFF. The DNA for the CDR3 is TGTGCCAGCGGCGTCCGGGAGCTGTTTTTT.

In its sample, this clonotype was seen many times. The chain joins TRBV5-1 to TRBJ2-1; possibly TRBD1 for D (5 bases). CDR1 SGHRS and CDR2 YFSETQ come from the germline V gene. Deletions cut 0 bases from V and 4 bases from J, with 11 bases between. CDR3 length equals 15 residues. The CDR3 bases are TGCGCCAGCAGCTTGGGGGGCTCCCTTTACAATGAGCAGTTCTTC. Translating it yields CASSLGGSLYNEQFF.

The J gene is TRBJ1-4, the V gene TRBV2, with D perhaps matching TRBD1 (6 bases). Trimming left V 1 base short and J 5 bases short, with 17 bases between. This CDR3 has 17 residues. Per germline, CDR1 SNHLY and CDR2 FYNNEI. This CDR3 is CASSEVRGAHPNEKLFF. The CDR3 DNA reads as TGTGCCAGCAGTGAAGTTCGGGGGGCACACCCCAATGAAAAACTGTTTTTT.

There are many counts of this clonotype. V gene TRBV10-1 combines with J gene TRBJ2-1, with 9 bases that match TRBD2. Germline CDR1 and CDR2: WNHNN and SYGVQD (reference sequence). Trimming cost V 0 bases and J 0 bases; bases outside gene matches: 9. This CDR3 comprises 19 residues. In nucleotides, the CDR3 is TGCGCCAGCAGTGAGTCGCTAGCGGGACTGACTAGCTCCTACAATGAGCAGTTCTTC. Residues: CASSESLAGLTSSYNEQFF.

This clonotype was seen repeatedly, ten times or more. The chain links TRBV27 to TRBJ2-1; 7 positions match TRBD2. The CDR3 covers 14 residues. The germline V gene encodes CDR1 MNHEY and CDR2 SMNVEV (reference sequence). With 7 bases clipped from V and 6 bases from J, the junction kept 9 bases outside the gene matches. The CDR3 coding sequence is TGTGCCAGCACCCTTACTAGCGTTACCAATGAGCAGTTCTTC. Its translation is CASTLTSVTNEQFF.

This clonotype was counted many times. The chain recombines TRBV7-9 with TRBJ1-5; 7 nucleotides line up with TRBD1. V shed 1 base, J shed 7 bases, and the junction held 10 bases outside the gene matches. The CDR3 is made up of 16 amino acids. The germline gives CDR1 SEHNR, CDR2 FQNEAQ (reference sequence). The CDR3 coding sequence is TGTGCCAGCAGCTTAGAAGGGGGCAGGGCGTCACAGCCCCAGCATTTT. Its protein is CASSLEGGRASQPQHF.

This clonotype occurred a few times. This chain links TRBV10-3 with TRBJ2-1, with TRBD2 as a possible D gene (6 bases). The CDR3 covers 15 residues. The V gene lost 6 bases and the J gene lost 7 bases, with 19 bases spanning the gap. Germline assignment: CDR1 ENHRY and CDR2 SYGVKD. CDR3 coding DNA: TGTGCCATCAGGCCCCAGCGGGTGGGGGGAAATGAGCAGTTCTTC. It encodes CAIRPQRVGGNEQFF.

This clonotype has only a few counts. Being one base from a much bigger clone, this may be a read error. Without the conserved terminal phenylalanine or tryptophan, this CDR3 likely stems from a read error. This chain's CDR3 is CASSQIPGLAWGSEQFL. The CDR3 nucleotides read TGTGCCAGCAGCCAAATCCCGGGACTAGCGTGGGGTAGTGAGCAGTTCCTC. This chain joins TRBV7-2 and TRBJ2-1; TRBD2 aligns across 10 bases. Trimming removed 5 bases from V and 9 bases from J; junction bases left unmatched: 16. CDR1 SGHTA and CDR2 FQGNSA come from the germline V gene. This CDR3 is built from 17 residues.

In its sample, this clonotype was seen many times. V and J are TRBV12-3 or TRBV12-4 and TRBJ2-5, with 9 nucleotides matching TRBD1. V shed 6 bases, J shed 1 base, and the junction held 3 bases outside the gene matches. The CDR3 is 14 amino acids. As DNA, the CDR3 is TGTGCCAGCAGGCAGACAGGGGGCCAAGAGACCCAGTACTTC. This codes for CASRQTGGQETQYF.

This clonotype was observed at least ten times. The chain combines TRBV5-1 with TRBJ2-5; TRBD2 aligns across 7 bases. The germline CDR1 and CDR2 sequences are SGHRS and YFSETQ. J gave up 5 bases and V 1 base, and 2 bases lay outside the gene matches. The CDR3 extends over 13 amino acids. CDR3 amino acids: CASSLISGETQYF. The CDR3 DNA is TGCGCCAGCAGCTTGATTAGCGGGGAGACCCAGTACTTC.